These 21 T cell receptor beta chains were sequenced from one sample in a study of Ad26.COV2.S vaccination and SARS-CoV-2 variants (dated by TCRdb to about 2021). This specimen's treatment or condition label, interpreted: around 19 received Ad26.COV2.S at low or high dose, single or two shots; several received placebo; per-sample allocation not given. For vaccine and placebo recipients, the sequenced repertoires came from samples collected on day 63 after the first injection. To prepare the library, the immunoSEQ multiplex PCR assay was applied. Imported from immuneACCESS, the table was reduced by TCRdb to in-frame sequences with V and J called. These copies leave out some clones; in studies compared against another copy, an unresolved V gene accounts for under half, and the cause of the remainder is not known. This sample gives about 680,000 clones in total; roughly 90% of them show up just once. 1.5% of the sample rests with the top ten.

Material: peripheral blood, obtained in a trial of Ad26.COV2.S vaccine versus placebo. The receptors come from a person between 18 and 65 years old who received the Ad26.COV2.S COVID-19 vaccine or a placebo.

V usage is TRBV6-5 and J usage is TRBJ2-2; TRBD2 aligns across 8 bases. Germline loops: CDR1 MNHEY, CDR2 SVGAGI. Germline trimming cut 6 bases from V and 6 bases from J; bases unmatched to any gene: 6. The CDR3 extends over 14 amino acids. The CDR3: CASRGLVLAGELFF. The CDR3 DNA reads TGTGCCAGCAGGGGACTAGTTTTGGCCGGGGAGCTGTTTTTT.

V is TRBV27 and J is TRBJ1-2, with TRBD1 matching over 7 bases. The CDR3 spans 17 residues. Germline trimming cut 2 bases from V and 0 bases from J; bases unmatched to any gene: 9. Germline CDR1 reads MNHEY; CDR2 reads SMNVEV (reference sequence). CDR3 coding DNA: TGTGCCAGCAGTTTAACCGACAGGGACGGCGCTAACTATGGCTACACCTTC. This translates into CASSLTDRDGANYGYTF.

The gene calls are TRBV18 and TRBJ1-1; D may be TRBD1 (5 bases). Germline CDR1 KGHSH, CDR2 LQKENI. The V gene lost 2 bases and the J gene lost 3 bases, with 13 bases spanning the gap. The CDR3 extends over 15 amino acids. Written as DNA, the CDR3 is TGTGCCAGCTCACCAACGACAGCCTACGACACTGAAGCTTTCTTT. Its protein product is CASSPTTAYDTEAFF.

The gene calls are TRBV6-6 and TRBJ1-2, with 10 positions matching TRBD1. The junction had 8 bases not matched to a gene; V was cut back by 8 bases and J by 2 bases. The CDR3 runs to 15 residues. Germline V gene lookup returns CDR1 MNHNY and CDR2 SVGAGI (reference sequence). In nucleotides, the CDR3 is TGTGCCAGCTCACCGACAGGGGGCGCAAACTATGGCTACACCTTC. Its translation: CASSPTGGANYGYTF.

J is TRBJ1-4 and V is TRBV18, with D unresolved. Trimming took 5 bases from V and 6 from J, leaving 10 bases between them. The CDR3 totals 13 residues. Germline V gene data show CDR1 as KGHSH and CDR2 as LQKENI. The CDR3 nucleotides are TGTGCCAGCTCAATCCGCCCAGATGAAAAACTGTTTTTT. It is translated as CASSIRPDEKLFF.

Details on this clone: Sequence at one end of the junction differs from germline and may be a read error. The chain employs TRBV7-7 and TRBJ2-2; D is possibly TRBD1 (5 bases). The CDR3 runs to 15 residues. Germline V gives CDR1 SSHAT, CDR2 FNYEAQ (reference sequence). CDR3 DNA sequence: TGTGCTAGCAGCCTTGAAGGGGTTGGGACCGGGGAGCTGTTTTTT. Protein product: CASSLEGVGTGELFF.

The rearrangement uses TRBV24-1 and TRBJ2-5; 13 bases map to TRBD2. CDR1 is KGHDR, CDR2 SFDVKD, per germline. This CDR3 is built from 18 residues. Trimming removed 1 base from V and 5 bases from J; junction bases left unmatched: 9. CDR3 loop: CATSDFPPGLAGKETQYF. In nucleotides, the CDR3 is TGTGCCACCAGTGATTTCCCACCGGGACTAGCGGGAAAGGAGACCCAGTACTTC.

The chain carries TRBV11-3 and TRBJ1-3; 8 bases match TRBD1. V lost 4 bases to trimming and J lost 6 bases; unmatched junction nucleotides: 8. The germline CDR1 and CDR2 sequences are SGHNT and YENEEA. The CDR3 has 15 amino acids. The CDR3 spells CASSWRQGKENTIYF. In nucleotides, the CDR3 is TGTGCCAGCAGCTGGCGACAGGGGAAAGAAAACACCATATATTTT. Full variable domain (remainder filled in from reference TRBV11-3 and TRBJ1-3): EAGVVQSPRYKIIEKKQPVAFWCNPISGHNTLYWYLQNLGQGPELLIRYENEEAVDDSQLPKDRFSAERLKGVDSTLKIQPAELGDSAVYLCASSWRQGKENTIYFGEGSWLTVV.

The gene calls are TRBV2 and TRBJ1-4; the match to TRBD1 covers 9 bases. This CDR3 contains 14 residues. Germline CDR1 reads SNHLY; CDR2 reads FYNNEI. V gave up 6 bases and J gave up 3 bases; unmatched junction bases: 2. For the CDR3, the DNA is TGTGCCAGCAGGGGGGACAGGGCTAATGAAAAACTGTTTTTT. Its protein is CASRGDRANEKLFF.

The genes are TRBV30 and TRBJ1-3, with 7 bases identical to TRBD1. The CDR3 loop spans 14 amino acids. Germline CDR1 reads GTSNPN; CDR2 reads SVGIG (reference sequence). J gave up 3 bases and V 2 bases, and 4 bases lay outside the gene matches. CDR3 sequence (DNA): TGTGCCTGGAGTAGAGGGACAGTTGGAAACACCATATATTTT. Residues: CAWSRGTVGNTIYF.

The CDR3 nucleotides are TGCGCCAGCAATAGGGGGGGAGAGACCCAGTACTTC. It specifies CASNRGGETQYF. The J gene is TRBJ2-5, the V gene TRBV5-1, with D perhaps TRBD2 (7 bases). V shed 6 bases and J shed 4 bases, with 10 bases lying between them. Germline CDR1 and CDR2: SGHRS and YFSETQ. This CDR3 is 12 amino acids long.

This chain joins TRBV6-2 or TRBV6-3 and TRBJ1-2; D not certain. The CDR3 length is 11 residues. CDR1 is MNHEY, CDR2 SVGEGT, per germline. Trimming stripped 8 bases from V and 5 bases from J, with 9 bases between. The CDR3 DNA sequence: TGTGCCAGCGGTTCAGGTTATGGCTACACCTTC. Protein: CASGSGYGYTF.

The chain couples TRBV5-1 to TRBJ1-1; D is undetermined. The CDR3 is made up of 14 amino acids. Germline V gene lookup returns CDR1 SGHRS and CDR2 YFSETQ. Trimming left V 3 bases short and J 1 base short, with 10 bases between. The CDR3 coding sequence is TGCGCCAGCAGCTCGGGTAGCCGGAACACTGAAGCTTTCTTT. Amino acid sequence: CASSSGSRNTEAFF.

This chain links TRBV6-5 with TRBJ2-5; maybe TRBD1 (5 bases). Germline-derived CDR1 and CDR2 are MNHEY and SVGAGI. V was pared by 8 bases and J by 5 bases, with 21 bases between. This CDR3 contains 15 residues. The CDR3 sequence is CASRPQCRVGETQYF. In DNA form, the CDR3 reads TGTGCCAGCCGCCCCCAGTGCAGGGTAGGTGAGACCCAGTACTTC.

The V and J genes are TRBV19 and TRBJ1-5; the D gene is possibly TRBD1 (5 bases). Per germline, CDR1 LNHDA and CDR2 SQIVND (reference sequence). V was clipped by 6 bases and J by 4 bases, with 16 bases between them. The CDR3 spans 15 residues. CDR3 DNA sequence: TGTGCCAGTAGCCCGGAGGGACGGCAGAATCAGCCCCAGCATTTT. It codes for CASSPEGRQNQPQHF.

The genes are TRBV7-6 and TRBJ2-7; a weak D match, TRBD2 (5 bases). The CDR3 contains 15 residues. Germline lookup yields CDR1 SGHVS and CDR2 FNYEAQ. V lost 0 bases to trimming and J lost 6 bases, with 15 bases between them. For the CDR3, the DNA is TGTGCCAGCAGCTTAGCGCAAGGACTTGGAGGCGAGCAGTACTTC. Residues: CASSLAQGLGGEQYF.

In nucleotides, the CDR3 is TGTGCCAGCAGCTCCGGGACAGGGGACTACGAGCAGTACTTC. This gives the protein CASSSGTGDYEQYF. This chain joins TRBV7-9 and TRBJ2-7; 10 nucleotides match TRBD1. CDR1 and CDR2 from the germline V gene are SEHNR and FQNEAQ (reference sequence). The CDR3 has 14 residues. Trimming removed 4 bases from V and 3 bases from J; junction bases left unmatched: 3.

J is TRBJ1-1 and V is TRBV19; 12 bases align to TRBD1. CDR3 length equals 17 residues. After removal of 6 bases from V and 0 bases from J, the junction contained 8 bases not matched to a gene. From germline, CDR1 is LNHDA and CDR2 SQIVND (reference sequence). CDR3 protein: CASRAGTGGRMNTEAFF. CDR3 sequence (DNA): TGTGCCAGTAGAGCCGGGACAGGGGGCAGAATGAACACTGAAGCTTTCTTT.

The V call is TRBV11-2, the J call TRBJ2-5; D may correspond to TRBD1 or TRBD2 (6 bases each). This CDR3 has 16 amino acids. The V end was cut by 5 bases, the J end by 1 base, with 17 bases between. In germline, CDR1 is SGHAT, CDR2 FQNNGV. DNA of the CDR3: TGTGCCAGCAGCCTCGTAGGGGGGACCTTCCAAGAGACCCAGTACTTC. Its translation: CASSLVGGTFQETQYF.

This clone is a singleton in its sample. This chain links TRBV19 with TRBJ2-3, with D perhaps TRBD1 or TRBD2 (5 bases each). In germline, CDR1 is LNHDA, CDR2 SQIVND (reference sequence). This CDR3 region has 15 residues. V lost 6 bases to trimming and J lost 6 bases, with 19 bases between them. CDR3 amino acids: CASRTLGTPPDTQYF. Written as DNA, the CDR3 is TGTGCCAGTAGGACACTCGGGACGCCCCCTGATACGCAGTATTTT.

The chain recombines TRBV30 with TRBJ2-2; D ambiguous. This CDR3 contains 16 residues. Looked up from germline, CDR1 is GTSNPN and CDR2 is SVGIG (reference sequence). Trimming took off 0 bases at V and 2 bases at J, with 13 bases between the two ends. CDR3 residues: CAWSVLRVRNTGELFF. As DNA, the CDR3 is TGTGCCTGGAGTGTACTTCGGGTGAGAAACACCGGGGAGCTGTTTTTT.